The 24 T cell receptor beta chains in this list originate from one sample, sequenced in a study of human T cells and chemical hapten exposure. The time point: patch test 2, 6 weeks after DPC sensitization. Treatment of the sample: therapeutic diphenylcyclopropenone sensitization with weekly scalp DPC. One entry per CDR3 protein results from TCRdb running MiXCR on the RACE reads. The profile shows about 350,000 distinct CDR3 sequences, about 6.3% of them singletons. The sample consisted of whole blood, taken in connection with sensitization to the hapten diphenylcyclopropenone (DPC). The receptor source for this set is a young woman with alopecia areata. Some clones in this sample may be carry-over from other donors' samples.

This clonotype was counted a few times. CDR3 protein: CASSQGQGLAGETQYF. CDR3 coding DNA: TGTGCCAGCAGCCAGGGACAGGGACTAGCAGGAGAGACCCAGTACTTC. The V and J genes are TRBV4-2 and TRBJ2-5; tentatively, D is TRBD1 or TRBD2 (9 bases each). The germline V gene encodes CDR1 LGHNA and CDR2 YNFKEQ. This CDR3 is 16 amino acids long. Trimming pared 3 bases from V and 4 bases from J, leaving 18 bases between.

This clonotype has a count of ten or more. V and J are TRBV14 and TRBJ1-1, with unresolved D. CDR3 length: 13 amino acids. Germline-derived CDR1 and CDR2 are SGHDN and FVKESK. The V end was cut by 3 bases, the J end by 0 bases, with 5 bases between. The CDR3 nucleotides are TGTGCCAGCAGCCAGGAAATGAACACTGAAGCTTTCTTT. It translates to CASSQEMNTEAFF.

This clonotype has a handful of counts. The chain has TRBV18 and TRBJ2-2; tentative D call: TRBD1 (5 bases). CDR1 and CDR2 (germline): KGHSH, LQKENI. V was shortened by 7 bases and J by 1 base, with 7 bases between the two germline ends. There are 13 residues in the CDR3. The CDR3 DNA follows: TGTGCCAGCTGTGGACAGAACACCGGGGAGCTGTTTTTT. Residues: CASCGQNTGELFF.

Only a few counts were recorded for this clonotype. The chain carries TRBV4-3 and TRBJ1-2; D gene uncertain. V lost 0 bases to trimming and J lost 3 bases, with 2 bases between them. Germline-derived CDR1 and CDR2 are LGHNA and YSLEER. This CDR3 comprises 12 residues. CDR3 residues: CASSQDDYGYTF. The CDR3 DNA sequence: TGCGCCAGCAGCCAAGATGACTATGGCTACACCTTC.

This clonotype was found a few times. The genes are TRBV23-1 and TRBJ1-1; possibly TRBD1 for D (6 bases). TRBV23-1 is marked as an open reading frame, function uncertain. CDR3 size: 14 residues. Trimming cost V 4 bases and J 4 bases, with 13 bases left between them. The CDR3 sequence: CASSPTGSSTEAFF. DNA of the CDR3: TGCGCCAGCAGTCCTACAGGGTCGAGCACTGAAGCTTTCTTT.

Remarks on this clonotype: The junction and the germline gene differ at one end; a read error may be behind it. This chain uses TRBV7-6 with TRBJ2-1; D remains unclear. The CDR3 length is 11 residues. CDR1 and CDR2 (germline): SGHVS, FNYEAQ. This CDR3 is CTSSQGPSQFF. CDR3 nucleotides: TGTACCAGCAGCCAAGGACCCTCGCAGTTCTTC.

The chain has TRBV7-2 and TRBJ2-3; 9 nucleotides line up with TRBD2. This CDR3 has 15 residues. In germline, CDR1 is SGHTA, CDR2 FQGNSA. The V and J ends lost 5 bases and 0 bases, in that order; junction bases with no gene match: 3. The CDR3 sequence is CASSNSGGSTDTQYF. CDR3 bases: TGTGCCAGCAGCAATAGCGGGGGCAGCACAGATACGCAGTATTTT.

This sequence joins TRBV20-1 and TRBJ2-3, with 7 positions matching TRBD2. The V and J ends lost 5 bases and 4 bases, in that order; junction bases with no gene match: 9. The germline gives CDR1 DFQATT, CDR2 SNEGSKA (reference sequence). The CDR3 has 14 amino acids. CDR3 in amino acids: CSAGRLALADTQYF. In DNA form, the CDR3 reads TGCAGTGCTGGACGACTAGCTCTGGCAGATACGCAGTATTTT.

The chain recombines TRBV6-5 with TRBJ1-3, with 9 positions matching TRBD1. V lost 6 bases and J lost 4; bases outside the gene matches: 4. Looked up from germline, CDR1 is MNHEY and CDR2 is SVGAGI. This CDR3 has 14 residues. DNA for the CDR3: TGTGCCAGCAGAGGGACAGGGAGGGGAAACACCATATATTTT. Translating gives CASRGTGRGNTIYF.

This clonotype was recorded at least ten times. The chain is built from TRBV10-3 and TRBJ1-5; the D gene is possibly TRBD1 (6 bases). V lost 10 bases and J lost 0, with 16 bases in between. CDR3 size: 15 residues. CDR1 is ENHRY, CDR2 SYGVKD, per germline. CDR3 sequence (DNA): TGTGCCACCAGACAGGACATGAATAGCAATCAGCCCCAGCATTTT. This codes for CATRQDMNSNQPQHF.

This clonotype showed up many times. The gene calls are TRBV12-3 or TRBV12-4 and TRBJ2-7; D gene uncertain. Trimming shortened V by 4 bases and J by 3 bases, and 7 bases separated the two germline ends. This CDR3 spans 12 amino acids. The CDR3 DNA sequence: TGTGCCAGCAGTTCAATGATCTACGAGCAGTACTTC. This translates into CASSSMIYEQYF.

This clonotype was counted at least ten times. The rearrangement uses TRBV28 and TRBJ1-5; D not certain. V lost 5 bases, J lost 4 bases, and 9 bases lay in between. This CDR3 region has 13 residues. Germline-derived CDR1 and CDR2 are MDHEN and SYDVKM. CDR3 sequence (DNA): TGTGCCAGCAGTCCTACCTTAAATCAGCCCCAGCATTTT. Protein: CASSPTLNQPQHF.

This clonotype showed up many times. The genes are TRBV28 and TRBJ1-4; the D gene is possibly TRBD1 (6 bases). Germline V gives CDR1 MDHEN, CDR2 SYDVKM. With 5 bases removed from V and 8 bases from J, the gap between germline ends came to 15 bases. This CDR3 region has 14 residues. Here the CDR3 reads CASSAGEIREKLFF. DNA for the CDR3: TGTGCCAGCAGTGCAGGGGAAATTCGGGAAAAACTGTTTTTT.

This clonotype was counted many times. The chain employs TRBV9 and TRBJ1-2, with D possibly TRBD1 on 5 matching bases. Deletions cut 0 bases from V and 4 bases from J, with 10 bases between. The CDR3 runs 14 residues. Germline assignment: CDR1 SGDLS and CDR2 YYNGEE. The CDR3 is CASSVGREAYGYTF. CDR3 DNA: TGTGCCAGCAGCGTAGGCAGGGAGGCCTATGGCTACACCTTC.

Ten or more counts support this clonotype. The chain is built from TRBV6-2 or TRBV6-3 and TRBJ1-2; 7 positions match TRBD1. Germline lookup yields CDR1 MNHEY and CDR2 SVGEGT. J was trimmed by 5 bases and V by 4 bases; bases with no gene match: 10. There are 15 residues in the CDR3. Here the CDR3 DNA reads TGTGCCAGCAGTTCCGTCGGGACAGTCAATTATGGCTACACCTTC. Translated, it gives CASSSVGTVNYGYTF.

V is TRBV5-1 and J is TRBJ1-4, with 10 bases lining up with TRBD1. V shed 6 bases and J 5 bases; nucleotides not matched to a gene: 4. The CDR3 has 14 amino acids. The germline V gene has CDR1 SGHRS and CDR2 YFSETQ. The CDR3 coding sequence is TGCGCCAGCACCCCGGGACAGGGGAATGAAAAACTGTTTTTT. This sequence encodes CASTPGQGNEKLFF.

This clonotype occurred a few times. The J gene is TRBJ2-3, the V gene TRBV7-2, with D perhaps matching TRBD2 (5 bases). Deletions cut 0 bases from V and 5 bases from J, with 9 bases between. CDR3 length: 14 amino acids. Germline-derived CDR1 and CDR2 are SGHTA and FQGNSA. CDR3: CASSLATGIDTQYF. The CDR3 nucleotides are TGTGCCAGCAGCTTAGCGACGGGAATAGATACGCAGTATTTT.

This clonotype has a handful of counts. V usage is TRBV6-2 or TRBV6-3 and J usage is TRBJ2-6; the match to TRBD1 covers 7 bases. CDR1 MNHEY and CDR2 SVGEGT come from the germline V gene. V shed 2 bases, J shed 4 bases, and the junction held 5 bases outside the gene matches. The CDR3 consists of 16 residues. The CDR3 DNA reads as TGTGCCAGCAGTTACCGACAGGGAGTCGGGGCCAACGTCCTGACTTTC. Its protein product is CASSYRQGVGANVLTF.

The chain employs TRBV5-5 and TRBJ1-3, with 8 bases that match TRBD1. J lost 2 bases, V lost 4 bases, and 5 bases had no gene match. The CDR3 is 15 residues long. Looked up from germline, CDR1 is SGHKS and CDR2 is YYEKEE (reference sequence). The CDR3 reads CASSKLQGAGNTIYF. DNA of the CDR3: TGTGCCAGCAGCAAGCTACAGGGGGCTGGAAACACCATATATTTT.

The CDR3 protein is CAIRGQGGGEKLFF. The CDR3 coding sequence is TGTGCCATCAGGGGCCAGGGTGGAGGTGAAAAACTGTTTTTT. The rearrangement links TRBV10-3 to TRBJ1-4; tentatively, D is TRBD1 (5 bases). Trimming took 6 bases from V and 7 from J, leaving 15 bases between them. Germline V CDR1 and CDR2: ENHRY, SYGVKD. CDR3 length: 14 amino acids.

This clonotype was detected only a few times. The rearrangement links TRBV24-1 to TRBJ2-6; D call uncertain. This CDR3 region has 15 residues. Per the germline V gene, CDR1 is KGHDR and CDR2 is SFDVKD. V lost 4 bases to trimming and J lost 4 bases, with 10 bases between them. DNA of the CDR3: TGTGCCACCAGTGAAGGAACGCCCGGGGCCAACGTCCTGACTTTC. It translates to CATSEGTPGANVLTF.

V is TRBV6-5 and J is TRBJ2-1; 8 bases agree with TRBD1. The trim removed 5 bases at V and 14 bases at J, leaving 5 bases unmatched. The V gene's germline CDR1 is MNHEY and CDR2 SVGAGI. This CDR3 is 11 amino acids long. DNA for the CDR3: TGTGCCAGCAGTCACCAGACAGGGGAGTTCTTC. It encodes CASSHQTGEFF.

At least ten counts were recorded for this clonotype. This chain links TRBV4-2 with TRBJ1-4; no clear D gene. The CDR3 runs to 17 residues. The germline gives CDR1 LGHNA, CDR2 YNFKEQ. V shed 3 bases and J shed 7 bases, with 21 bases lying between them. Here the CDR3 DNA reads TGTGCCAGCAGCCATACCGCGTCCCGGTTTGGGAGTGAAAAACTGTTTTTT. This encodes CASSHTASRFGSEKLFF.

At least ten counts were recorded for this clonotype. The V call is TRBV5-5, the J call TRBJ1-1; perhaps TRBD1 as D (5 bases). The V end lost 0 bases, the J end lost 5 bases, and 14 bases lay between the germline ends. The germline V gene encodes CDR1 SGHKS and CDR2 YYEKEE (reference sequence). The CDR3 sequence is 15 residues long. Here the CDR3 reads CASSLDTGWGTEAFF. DNA of the CDR3: TGTGCCAGCAGCTTGGATACGGGGTGGGGGACTGAAGCTTTCTTT.